The next 4 T cell receptor beta chains were all read from a single sample in a study of radiotherapy plus CTLA-4 blockade in lung cancer. The data were produced by immunoSEQ multiplex PCR, yet TCRdb's version contains in-frame clones alone and is incomplete. Counted here are about 60,000 clones, approximately 67% occurring once; the ten biggest clones make up around 8%. Sequenced material: peripheral blood, taken from a patient treated with radiotherapy plus ipilimumab. The receptors originated from a human donor with non-small cell lung cancer whose response to radiotherapy plus ipilimumab could not be evaluated.

J is TRBJ2-3 and V is TRBV5-1, with 12 positions matching TRBD2. There are 17 residues in the CDR3. V trimming: 0 bases; J trimming: 7 bases; junction bases outside the gene matches: 9. Per the germline V gene, CDR1 is SGHRS and CDR2 is YFSETQ. DNA of the CDR3: TGCGCCAGCAGCTTGGACTCTAGCGGGGGGGTCCCACATACGCAGTATTTT. Amino acids: CASSLDSSGGVPHTQYF.

This rearrangement joins TRBV7-3 to TRBJ2-2; TRBD2 aligns across 11 bases. CDR3 length equals 17 residues. Germline CDR1 and CDR2: SGHTA and FQGTGA. V shed 4 bases, J shed 4 bases, and the junction held 8 bases outside the gene matches. This CDR3 is CASSSTSGRVGTGELFF. The CDR3 DNA sequence: TGTGCCAGCAGCTCCACTAGCGGGAGAGTAGGCACCGGGGAGCTGTTTTTT.

This chain joins TRBV21-1 and TRBJ2-1; the D call in the table, TRBD1, was not verified against the DNA. TRBV21-1 is a recognized pseudogene. This CDR3 is built from 14 residues. The CDR3 loop is CASMTDRGRDEQFF. The CDR3 DNA follows: TGTGCCAGCATGACGGACAGGGGTAGGGATGAGCAGTTCTTC.

The J gene is TRBJ2-5, the V gene TRBV2; 11 nucleotides line up with TRBD2. Germline values: CDR1 SNHLY, CDR2 FYNNEI. This CDR3 comprises 14 residues. The junction had 1 base not matched to a gene; V was cut back by 3 bases and J by 4 bases. This CDR3 reads CASSDLAGGETQYF. The CDR3 DNA reads TGTGCCAGCAGTGATCTAGCGGGGGGAGAGACCCAGTACTTC. The full variable domain, its missing parts supplied by reference TRBV2 and TRBJ2-5, is EPEVTQTPSHQVTQMGQEVILRCVPISNHLYFYWYRQILGQKVEFLVSFYNNEISEKSEIFDDQFSVERPDGSNFTLKIRSTKLEDSAMYFCASSDLAGGETQYFGPGTRLLVL.